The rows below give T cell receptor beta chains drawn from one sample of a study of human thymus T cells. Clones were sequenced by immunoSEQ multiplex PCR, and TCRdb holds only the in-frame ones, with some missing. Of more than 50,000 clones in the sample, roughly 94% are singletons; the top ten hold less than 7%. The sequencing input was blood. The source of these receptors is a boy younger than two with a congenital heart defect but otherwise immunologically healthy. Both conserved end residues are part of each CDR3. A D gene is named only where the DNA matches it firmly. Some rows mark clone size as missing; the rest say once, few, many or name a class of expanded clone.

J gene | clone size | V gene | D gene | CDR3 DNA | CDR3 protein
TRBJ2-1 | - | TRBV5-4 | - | TGTGCCAGCAGCTTCCCGAGAGGTTCCCGAACCTCCTACAATGAGCAGTTCTTC | CASSFPRGSRTSYNEQFF
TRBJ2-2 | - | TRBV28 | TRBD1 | TGTGCCAGCAAACGACAGGGCGGCACCGGGGAGCTGTTTTTT | CASKRQGGTGELFF
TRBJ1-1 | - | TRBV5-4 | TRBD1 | TGTGCCAGCAGTTTATTCGGGACAGTTGCCTTAAGGACTGAAGCTTTCTTT | CASSLFGTVALRTEAFF
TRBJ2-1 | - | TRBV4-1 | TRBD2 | TGCGCCAGCAGCCTGACTAGCGGGAGCTCCTACAATGAGCAGTTCTTC | CASSLTSGSSYNEQFF
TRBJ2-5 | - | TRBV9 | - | TGTGCCAGCAGCCTATGGGGTGGAGAGACCCAGTACTTC | CASSLWGGETQYF
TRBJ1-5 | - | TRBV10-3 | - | TGTGCCATCAGCACCGACGGAGTTAGCAATCAGCCCCAGCATTTT | CAISTDGVSNQPQHF
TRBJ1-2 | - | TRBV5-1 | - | TGCGCCAGCAGCTTGAGTATAGGGACATCAGGGGGCTACACCTTC | CASSLSIGTSGGYTF
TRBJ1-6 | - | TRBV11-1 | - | TGTGCCAGCAGCTCCGAGGGTTCACCCCTCCACTTT | CASSSEGSPLHF
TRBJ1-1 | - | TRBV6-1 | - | TGTGCCAGCAGTGAAGGCCTACCGGGTACAGGGTGGTTCACTGAAGCTTTCTTT | CASSEGLPGTGWFTEAFF
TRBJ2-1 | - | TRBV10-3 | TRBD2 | TGTGCCATCAATGCCCGGGACTACTCCTACAATGAGCAGTTCTTC | CAINARDYSYNEQFF
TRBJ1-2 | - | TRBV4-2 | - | TGTGCCAGCAGCCAAGACAAAAACTATGGCTACACCTTC | CASSQDKNYGYTF
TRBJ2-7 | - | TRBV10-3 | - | TGTGCCACAACAATCGGGACCCCAGGGTACGAGCAGTACTTC | CATTIGTPGYEQYF
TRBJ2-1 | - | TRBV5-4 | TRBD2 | TGTGCCAGCAGCTTGGGACTAGCGGGGGGCAATGAGCAGTTCTTC | CASSLGLAGGNEQFF
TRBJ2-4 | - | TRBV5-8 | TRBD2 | TGTGCCAGCAGCTTTAGCGGGAGAAGAAACATTCAGTACTTC | CASSFSGRRNIQYF
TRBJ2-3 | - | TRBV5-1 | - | TGCGCCAGCAGTGGCGAAAGCAACACAGATACGCAGTATTTT | CASSGESNTDTQYF
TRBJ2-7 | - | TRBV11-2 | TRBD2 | TGTGCCAGCAGCTCCTCAGGACTAGCCTCCTACGAGCAGTACTTC | CASSSSGLASYEQYF
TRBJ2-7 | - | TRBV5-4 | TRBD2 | TGTGCCAGCAGCTTTAGCGGGGGCTACGAGCAGTACTTC | CASSFSGGYEQYF
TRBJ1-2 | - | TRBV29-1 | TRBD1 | TGCAGCCCGGGACAGGGGGCCTATGGCTACACCTTC | CSPGQGAYGYTF
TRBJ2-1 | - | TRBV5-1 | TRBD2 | TGCGCCAGCAGCCTCAACGCCGGGACTAGCGGGAGGGCCACGTTTATGTACAATGAGCAGTTCTTC | CASSLNAGTSGRATFMYNEQFF
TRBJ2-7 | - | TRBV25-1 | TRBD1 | TGTGCCAGCAGTGAAGCCGGACAGGGGGCTCGGTCCTACGAGCAGTACTTC | CASSEAGQGARSYEQYF
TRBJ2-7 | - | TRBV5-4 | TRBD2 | TGTGCCAGCAGCTTGGGAGCGGGAGGCTACGAGCAGTACTTC | CASSLGAGGYEQYF
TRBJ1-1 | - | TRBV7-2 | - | TGTGCCAGCAGCTTGTACAGCGGGCCTGAAGCTTTCTTT | CASSLYSGPEAFF
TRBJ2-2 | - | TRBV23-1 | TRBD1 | TGCGCCAGCAGTCACTCCGGGACAGGCACCGGGGAGCTGTTTTTT | CASSHSGTGTGELFF
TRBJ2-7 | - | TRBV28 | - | TGTGCCAGCACCCCGGACACCCAATCCTACGAGCAGTACTTC | CASTPDTQSYEQYF
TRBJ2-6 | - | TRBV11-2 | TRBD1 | TGTGCCAGCAGCACTAGACCGGGACAGGCTGGGGCCAACGTCCTGACTTTC | CASSTRPGQAGANVLTF
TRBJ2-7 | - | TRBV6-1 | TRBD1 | TGTGCCAGCAGTGAAGGGGACAGCTCCTACGAGCAGTACTTC | CASSEGDSSYEQYF
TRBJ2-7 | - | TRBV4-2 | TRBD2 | TGTGCCAGCAGCCTGCGACTAGCGGGAGACAACGAGCAGTACTTC | CASSLRLAGDNEQYF
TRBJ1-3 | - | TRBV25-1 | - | TGTGCCAGCAGTGAATCATGGACGGAAGGAAACACCATATATTTT | CASSESWTEGNTIYF
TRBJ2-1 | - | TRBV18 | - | TGTGCCAGCTCGCCTGAACCCGGGACGACCTACAATGAGCAGTTCTTC | CASSPEPGTTYNEQFF
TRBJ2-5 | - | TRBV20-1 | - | TGCAGGGCCAGGGGCCAAGAGACCCAGTACTTC | CRARGQETQYF
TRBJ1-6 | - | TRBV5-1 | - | TGCGCCAGCAGCTTGGTTCACAGCAATTCACCCCTCCACTTT | CASSLVHSNSPLHF
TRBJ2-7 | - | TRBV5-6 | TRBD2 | TGTGCCAGCAGCTTCCGGCGGGGGGGCCTCGGCGAGCAGTACTTC | CASSFRRGGLGEQYF
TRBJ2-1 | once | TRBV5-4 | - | TGTGCCAGCAGCTCTGATTCCGGGGGCTACTACAATGAGCAGTTCTTC | CASSSDSGGYYNEQFF
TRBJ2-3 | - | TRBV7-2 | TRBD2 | TGTGCCAGCAGCCCTCAACCAGCGGGAGTAAGGTCAGATACGCAGTATTTT | CASSPQPAGVRSDTQYF
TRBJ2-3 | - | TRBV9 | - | TGTGCCAGCAGCGTAACCCAGCTGTCCACAGATACGCAGTATTTT | CASSVTQLSTDTQYF
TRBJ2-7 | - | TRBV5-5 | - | TGTGCCAGCAGCTGGGGACGGCTCTACGAGCAGTACTTC | CASSWGRLYEQYF
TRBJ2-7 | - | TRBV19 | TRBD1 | TGTGCCAGTAGTCCCTGGACAGGCATGCACTACGAGCAGTACTTC | CASSPWTGMHYEQYF
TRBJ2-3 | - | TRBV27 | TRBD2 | TGTGCCACCACTACGGGGGGGTCCATTCCAAGTACGCAGTATTTT | CATTTGGSIPSTQYF
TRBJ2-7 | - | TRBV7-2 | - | TGTGCCAGCAGCTTAGATGCGGCAGGGCCCTACGAGCAGTACTTC | CASSLDAAGPYEQYF
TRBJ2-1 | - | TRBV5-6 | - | TGTGCCAGCAGCTTACAATCGGAGCAGTTCTTC | CASSLQSEQFF
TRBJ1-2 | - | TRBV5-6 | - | TGTGCCAGCAGCTTCGGCAGTCGGATTGCTGGCTACACCTTC | CASSFGSRIAGYTF
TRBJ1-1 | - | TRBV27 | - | TGTGCCAGCAGTTTCGGGGGTAAGGGAGCGACTGAAGCTTTCTTT | CASSFGGKGATEAFF
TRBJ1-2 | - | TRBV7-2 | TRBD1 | TGTGCCAGCAGCTTAGCCAGGGGGGCCTATGGCTACACCTTC | CASSLARGAYGYTF